The 27 T cell receptor beta chains below all came from one sample that was sequenced in a study of T cell responses to AZD1222 COVID-19 vaccine (dated by TCRdb to the early 2020s). The library was prepared using the immunoSEQ multiplex PCR assay. TCRdb stores this immuneACCESS table with in-frame sequences only. Part of the clones is absent; in the studies checked, under half of the shortfall reflects unresolved V genes, and no reason is known for the rest. The sample records 100,000 to 150,000 clones, around 85% of which are singletons. The ten largest clones represent approximately 4.4% of the sample. The sample's time point, from its label and the paper: about 28 days (+/-7) after the second vaccine dose. The source material was peripheral blood, sampled 28 days after the second AZD1222 dose. All receptors come from an adult who received the AZD1222 COVID-19 vaccine.

The chain uses TRBV12-3 or TRBV12-4 and TRBJ1-5, with a tentative D call TRBD1 (5 bases). CDR3 size: 12 residues. V lost 5 bases, J lost 9 bases, and 11 bases lay in between. CDR3 DNA: TGTGCCAGCAGTAACTGGGGGGGGCCCCAGCATTTT. This codes for CASSNWGGPQHF.

This clone was seen only once. The chain uses TRBV15 and TRBJ1-6, with D maybe TRBD1 (5 bases). V was trimmed by 1 base and J by 9 bases, leaving 10 bases between them. Germline CDR1 and CDR2: LNHNV and YYDKDF (reference sequence). The CDR3 totals 14 residues. CDR3 loop: CATSRGPGGSPLHF. The CDR3 DNA follows: TGTGCCACCAGCAGAGGGCCGGGGGGTTCACCCCTCCACTTT.

This rearrangement joins TRBV5-1 to TRBJ2-3, with 9 bases lining up with TRBD1. The CDR3 loop spans 18 amino acids. Germline values: CDR1 SGHRS, CDR2 YFSETQ. J was trimmed by 3 bases and V by 0 bases; bases with no gene match: 11. CDR3 protein: CASSLASGQGFRTDTQYF. DNA for the CDR3: TGCGCCAGCAGCTTGGCCTCCGGACAGGGGTTCAGAACAGATACGCAGTATTTT.

The chain joins TRBV19 to TRBJ1-1; a possible D gene is TRBD1 (6 bases). The V gene's germline CDR1 is LNHDA and CDR2 SQIVND (reference sequence). Trimming took off 5 bases at V and 0 bases at J, with 13 bases between the two ends. The CDR3 has 15 amino acids. The CDR3 DNA is TGTGCCAGTAGTCTGAGTCGGGGGCTGAACACTGAAGCTTTCTTT. It is translated as CASSLSRGLNTEAFF.

The chain combines TRBV4-2 with TRBJ2-4, with D perhaps TRBD2 (6 bases). CDR3 length: 18 residues. Germline-derived CDR1 and CDR2 are LGHNA and YNFKEQ. Trimming stripped 4 bases from V and 3 bases from J, with 22 bases between. CDR3 loop: CASSPTPAPGTVKNIQYF. In nucleotides, the CDR3 is TGTGCCAGCAGCCCAACTCCCGCGCCGGGGACTGTCAAAAACATTCAGTACTTC.

This rearrangement joins TRBV6-5 to TRBJ1-2, with unresolved D. Germline loops: CDR1 MNHEY, CDR2 SVGAGI. The CDR3 loop spans 16 amino acids. Trimming stripped 0 bases from V and 4 bases from J, with 15 bases between. As DNA, the CDR3 is TGTGCCAGCAGTTACTCGACCGAAGGCAGATCCTATGGCTACACCTTC. Translating it yields CASSYSTEGRSYGYTF.

The rearrangement joins TRBV7-9 to TRBJ1-2, with 9 bases aligning to TRBD1. Germline V gene sequence: CDR1 SEHNR, CDR2 FQNEAQ (reference sequence). V shed 7 bases and J 1 base; nucleotides not matched to a gene: 7. This CDR3 comprises 15 residues. Here the CDR3 reads CASIAQGADNYGYTF. CDR3 bases: TGTGCCAGCATCGCACAGGGGGCTGATAACTATGGCTACACCTTC.

The rearrangement links TRBV5-6 to TRBJ1-4, with 10 bases aligning to TRBD1. V was clipped by 3 bases and J by 7 bases; unmatched bases: 3. This CDR3 has 14 residues. The V gene's germline CDR1 is SGHDT and CDR2 YYEEEE. The CDR3 region has the DNA TGTGCCAGCAGCTCGGACAGGGGGAGTGAAAAACTGTTTTTT. Amino acids: CASSSDRGSEKLFF. The full variable domain, its missing parts supplied by reference TRBV5-6 and TRBJ1-4, is DAGVTQSPTHLIKTRGQQVTLRCSPKSGHDTVSWYQQALGQGPQFIFQYYEEEERQRGNFPDRFSGHQFPNYSSELNVNALLLGDSALYLCASSSDRGSEKLFFGSGTQLSVL.

The rearrangement links TRBV7-2 to TRBJ2-1, with 11 bases aligning to TRBD2. V trimming: 3 bases; J trimming: 0 bases; junction bases outside the gene matches: 1. CDR3 size: 16 residues. The germline CDR1 and CDR2 sequences are SGHTA and FQGNSA. CDR3 sequence: CASSFSGGASYNEQFF. DNA of the CDR3: TGTGCCAGCAGCTTTAGCGGGGGGGCCTCCTACAATGAGCAGTTCTTC.

The chain couples TRBV28 to TRBJ1-5, with D unclear. Between the trimmed V and J ends, which lost 4 bases and 9 bases, there was a span of 19 bases. The CDR3 length is 15 residues. CDR1 and CDR2 (germline): MDHEN, SYDVKM. CDR3 coding DNA: TGTGCCAGCAGTTCCATTTACGGAAGTTTTAGGCCCCAGCATTTT. Translating it yields CASSSIYGSFRPQHF.

This clone was seen more than once but under ten times. The J gene is TRBJ1-4, the V gene TRBV28, with D maybe TRBD1 (6 bases). Per germline, CDR1 MDHEN and CDR2 SYDVKM. The CDR3 runs to 17 residues. Trimming took off 0 bases at V and 5 bases at J, with 16 bases between the two ends. CDR3 in DNA: TGTGCCAGCAGTTTATGGACTGCAGGGGAAGGGAATGAAAAACTGTTTTTT. Translating it yields CASSLWTAGEGNEKLFF.

The rearrangement uses TRBV14 and TRBJ1-1; no definite D call. Trimming took off 2 bases at V and 6 bases at J, with 19 bases between the two ends. CDR1 SGHDN and CDR2 FVKESK come from the germline V gene. This CDR3 comprises 16 residues. CDR3 protein: CASSQYLLLEDAEAFF. The CDR3 nucleotides read TGTGCCAGCAGCCAATACTTGTTGCTGGAGGACGCTGAAGCTTTCTTT. Looking up the rest from reference TRBV14 and TRBJ1-1 gives the full variable domain: EAGVTQFPSHSVIEKGQTVTLRCDPISGHDNLYWYRRVMGKEIKFLLHFVKESKQDESGMPNNRFLAERTGGTYSTLKVQPAELEDSGVYFCASSQYLLLEDAEAFFGQGTRLTVV.

The J gene is TRBJ1-4, the V gene TRBV6-5; tentatively, D is TRBD1 (6 bases). Germline V lookup: CDR1 MNHEY, CDR2 SVGAGI. V was cut by 2 bases and J by 6 bases, with 13 bases left in between. The CDR3 runs to 15 residues. CDR3 sequence: CASSYGGAGDEKLFF. In DNA, the CDR3 is TGTGCCAGCAGTTACGGGGGGGCAGGCGATGAAAAACTGTTTTTT.

V usage is TRBV6-5 and J usage is TRBJ1-1; a weak D match, TRBD1 (5 bases). Germline V gene lookup returns CDR1 MNHEY and CDR2 SVGAGI. This CDR3 comprises 14 residues. V shed 0 bases and J shed 1 base, with 6 bases lying between them. CDR3 coding DNA: TGTGCCAGCAGTTACTCGAGGGGGAACACTGAAGCTTTCTTT. Protein: CASSYSRGNTEAFF.

This clone showed up just once. This chain uses TRBV5-8 with TRBJ2-1, with TRBD2 as a possible D gene (6 bases). V lost 0 bases and J 4 bases, leaving 8 bases between the germline ends. This CDR3 spans 14 amino acids. The V gene's germline CDR1 is SGHTS and CDR2 YDEGEE. CDR3 nucleotide sequence: TGTGCCAGCAGCTTGGTGGGGACTTACAATGAGCAGTTCTTC. This gives the protein CASSLVGTYNEQFF.

The chain uses TRBV5-4 and TRBJ2-1; 12 positions match TRBD2. Germline V gene data show CDR1 as SGHNT and CDR2 as YYREEE (reference sequence). The CDR3 is 19 amino acids. Trimming cost V 3 bases and J 3 bases; bases outside gene matches: 13. CDR3: CASSSLTSGGPSYYNEQFF. Written as DNA, the CDR3 is TGTGCCAGCAGCTCATTGACTAGCGGGGGCCCCTCCTACTACAATGAGCAGTTCTTC. Based on the CDR3 plus reference TRBV5-4 and TRBJ2-1, the full variable domain is ETGVTQSPTHLIKTRGQQVTLRCSSQSGHNTVSWYQQALGQGPQFIFQYYREEENGRGNFPPRFSGLQFPNYSSELNVNALELDDSALYLCASSSLTSGGPSYYNEQFFGPGTRLTVL.

This chain joins TRBV5-8 and TRBJ2-5; D possibly corresponds to TRBD1 (6 bases). The length of the CDR3 is 15 residues. V lost 2 bases, J lost 7 bases, and 18 bases lay in between. From germline, CDR1 is SGHTS and CDR2 YDEGEE. CDR3 region: CASSLRREGVGTQYF. The CDR3 DNA reads as TGTGCCAGCAGCTTACGACGCGAGGGGGTGGGGACCCAGTACTTC.

The chain carries TRBV3-1 (or the pseudogene TRBV3-2) and TRBJ1-2; unclear D gene. Germline V lookup: CDR1 LGHDT, CDR2 YNNKEL (reference sequence). Between the trimmed V and J ends, which lost 3 bases and 2 bases, there was a span of 10 bases. This CDR3 has 14 amino acids. The CDR3 DNA sequence: TGTGCCAGCAGCCATAACACGGACAACTATGGCTACACCTTC. Residues: CASSHNTDNYGYTF.

This chain uses TRBV5-1 with TRBJ2-1, with D uncertain. V was clipped by 0 bases and J by 0 bases, with 7 bases between them. Germline loops: CDR1 SGHRS, CDR2 YFSETQ. The CDR3 has 15 amino acids. For the CDR3, the DNA is TGCGCCAGCAGCTTGGGGGCGGACTCCTACAATGAGCAGTTCTTC. Its protein is CASSLGADSYNEQFF.

The chain links TRBV6-5 to TRBJ2-7; tentatively, D is TRBD1 (6 bases). This CDR3 has 14 residues. Per germline, CDR1 MNHEY and CDR2 SVGAGI. Trimming took off 7 bases at V and 1 base at J, with 14 bases between the two ends. The CDR3 sequence: CASTPGTRSYEQYF. The CDR3 DNA reads as TGTGCCAGCACACCCGGGACACGGTCCTACGAGCAGTACTTC.

The chain has TRBV5-4 and TRBJ1-2; 8 positions agree with TRBD1. Germline V lookup: CDR1 SGHNT, CDR2 YYREEE (reference sequence). Trimming cost V 5 bases and J 8 bases; bases outside gene matches: 14. The CDR3 length is 15 residues. The CDR3: CASRPYRGSDMGYTF. In nucleotides, the CDR3 is TGTGCCAGCAGGCCCTACAGGGGGTCGGATATGGGCTACACCTTC.

This clone was observed a single time. The rearrangement uses TRBV19 and TRBJ1-1, with TRBD1 matching 8 bases. V shed 4 bases and J 4 bases; nucleotides not matched to a gene: 8. Germline V lookup: CDR1 LNHDA, CDR2 SQIVND (reference sequence). The CDR3 loop spans 15 amino acids. CDR3 region: CASSTSGGLGTEAFF. Here the CDR3 DNA reads TGTGCCAGTAGTACATCAGGGGGCTTGGGCACTGAAGCTTTCTTT.

This chain uses TRBV19 with TRBJ1-4, with D possibly being TRBD1 (5 bases). CDR1 LNHDA and CDR2 SQIVND come from the germline V gene (reference sequence). CDR3 length: 15 residues. V lost 5 bases and J lost 4, with 14 bases in between. CDR3 bases: TGTGCCAGTAGTGGGGCAGGAGGCCTTAATGAAAAACTGTTTTTT. As protein: CASSGAGGLNEKLFF.

The rearrangement uses TRBV3-1 (or the pseudogene TRBV3-2) and TRBJ1-5; TRBD1 matches 9 bases. CDR1 and CDR2 from the germline V gene are LGHDT and YNNKEL (reference sequence). Unmatched junction bases numbered 13, after V lost 3 bases and J lost 7 bases. This CDR3 region has 17 residues. CDR3 in amino acids: CASSQCRDREPNQPQHF. CDR3 sequence (DNA): TGTGCCAGCAGCCAGTGCCGGGACAGGGAACCGAACCAGCCCCAGCATTTT.

This clone was observed a handful of times. The chain combines TRBV11-2 with TRBJ2-7, with 7 bases that match TRBD1. The length of the CDR3 is 15 residues. The germline CDR1 and CDR2 sequences are SGHAT and FQNNGV. Unmatched junction bases numbered 4, after V lost 1 base and J lost 1 base. Here the CDR3 DNA reads TGTGCCAGCAGCTTAGCCCAGGGGGTGTCCTACGAGCAGTACTTC. Protein product: CASSLAQGVSYEQYF.

The chain couples TRBV3-1 (or the pseudogene TRBV3-2) to TRBJ1-5; D is undetermined. Trimming shortened V by 6 bases and J by 1 base, and 10 bases separated the two germline ends. CDR1 and CDR2 (germline): LGHDT, YNNKEL (reference sequence). This CDR3 has 14 amino acids. The CDR3 loop is CASSSGESNQPQHF. The DNA for the CDR3 is TGTGCCAGCAGTTCCGGGGAGAGCAATCAGCCCCAGCATTTT.

V usage is TRBV9 and J usage is TRBJ2-5; 9 nucleotides align to TRBD1. Germline loops: CDR1 SGDLS, CDR2 YYNGEE. The CDR3 length is 14 residues. The junction had 6 bases not matched to a gene; V was cut back by 4 bases and J by 5 bases. The CDR3 reads CASSTGTGKETQYF. The CDR3 nucleotides read TGTGCCAGCAGCACCGGGACAGGGAAGGAGACCCAGTACTTC.